Below are 28 T cell receptor beta chains sequenced from a single sample in a study of spatial heterogeneity in lung cancer. TCRdb passed the 5' RACE reads through MiXCR, listing each CDR3 protein once. The sample consists of about 910 distinct CDR3 sequences, approximately 13% of them appearing once. Time point specified: sample taken at primary tumor resection. The material was PBMCs, obtained at surgery. Source of these receptors: a male donor with early-stage non-small cell lung cancer.

This clonotype counts as large. This rearrangement joins TRBV7-2 to TRBJ1-4, with 8 bases identical to TRBD1. There are 15 residues in the CDR3. J gave up 7 bases and V 5 bases, and 9 bases lay outside the gene matches. The germline V gene encodes CDR1 SGHTA and CDR2 FQGNSA. The CDR3 DNA follows: TGTGCCAGCAGCAGCCCGACAGGGGTTGGTGAAAAACTGTTTTTT. The encoded protein is CASSSPTGVGEKLFF.

This clonotype has a count of ten or more. The J gene is TRBJ1-5, the V gene TRBV30, with unresolved D. The CDR3 covers 13 residues. Trimming pared 0 bases from V and 4 bases from J, leaving 7 bases between. CDR1 and CDR2 (germline): GTSNPN, SVGIG (reference sequence). In DNA form, the CDR3 reads TGTGCCTGGAGTGTACAGAGTAATCAGCCCCAGCATTTT. Translated, it gives CAWSVQSNQPQHF.

This clonotype is deemed medium-sized. In nucleotides, the CDR3 is TGTGCCAGCAGTTTCCGGACAGGGGGCAAGGGCGAGCAGTACTTC. It is translated as CASSFRTGGKGEQYF. This chain joins TRBV12-3 or TRBV12-4 and TRBJ2-7, with 11 bases lining up with TRBD1. The trim removed 3 bases at V and 6 bases at J, leaving 7 bases unmatched. The CDR3 consists of 15 residues.

This clonotype has only a few counts. The chain has TRBV5-6 and TRBJ1-2; the match to TRBD1 covers 7 bases. The J segment lost 5 bases and the V segment lost 4 bases, leaving 8 bases of the junction unmatched. Looked up from germline, CDR1 is SGHDT and CDR2 is YYEEEE. The CDR3 runs 14 residues. This chain's CDR3 is CASSLQTGTYGYTF. The CDR3 DNA reads TGTGCCAGCAGCCTCCAGACAGGGACGTATGGCTACACCTTC.

This clonotype is categorized as large. The rearrangement joins TRBV5-5 to TRBJ2-3; D unresolved. The CDR3 totals 13 residues. Trimming shortened V by 9 bases and J by 2 bases, and 13 bases separated the two germline ends. Germline V CDR1 and CDR2: SGHKS, YYEKEE (reference sequence). The CDR3 DNA is TGTGCCACATGTCCGGGTTACACAGATACGCAGTATTTT. It specifies CATCPGYTDTQYF.

This clonotype was observed many times. The rearrangement links TRBV4-3 to TRBJ2-1; no firm D call. The germline gives CDR1 LGHNA, CDR2 YSLEER. The CDR3 has 14 residues. The germline V and J ends were trimmed by 1 base and 2 bases, with 6 bases remaining between them. CDR3 nucleotide sequence: TGCGCCAGCAGCCAAGCAAAGACCTACAATGAGCAGTTCTTC. Translation: CASSQAKTYNEQFF.

This clonotype qualifies as medium-sized. V is TRBV9 and J is TRBJ2-5; 11 nucleotides line up with TRBD2. CDR1 is SGDLS, CDR2 YYNGEE, per germline. This CDR3 is built from 16 residues. J gave up 7 bases and V 4 bases, and 12 bases lay outside the gene matches. CDR3 amino acids: CASSPGVAGGRGTQYF. The DNA for the CDR3 is TGTGCCAGCAGCCCTGGGGTAGCGGGGGGGCGAGGGACCCAGTACTTC.

This clonotype was seen ten or more times. The chain is built from TRBV5-1 and TRBJ2-5, with D perhaps being TRBD1 or TRBD2 (5 bases each). The V gene's germline CDR1 is SGHRS and CDR2 YFSETQ. V was shortened by 3 bases and J by 2 bases, with 11 bases between the two germline ends. The CDR3 extends over 14 amino acids. The chain's CDR3 is CASSSGRGQETQYF. The DNA of the CDR3 is TGCGCCAGCAGCTCGGGACGGGGACAAGAGACCCAGTACTTC.

This clonotype was recorded at least ten times. The chain is built from TRBV30 and TRBJ1-3; D is ambiguous. The CDR3 totals 16 residues. Trimming removed 2 bases at V and 2 bases at J, with 16 bases between. CDR1 and CDR2 from the germline V gene are GTSNPN and SVGIG (reference sequence). The CDR3, as DNA: TGTGCCTGGAGTACCCCGGGCACATCTCCTGGAAACACCATATATTTT. This gives the protein CAWSTPGTSPGNTIYF.

By its share, this clonotype is large. This chain connects TRBV5-1 to TRBJ2-5; D may correspond to TRBD1 or TRBD2 (6 bases each). V was trimmed by 5 bases and J by 5 bases, leaving 19 bases between them. The CDR3 runs to 15 residues. Germline CDR1 is SGHRS and CDR2 is YFSETQ. CDR3 DNA sequence: TGCGCCAGCAGTTCCACCGGGGGCGTCGGTGAGACCCAGTACTTC. Its translation is CASSSTGGVGETQYF.

In its sample, this clonotype was seen a few times. One junction end does not reproduce the germline sequence, and a read error may be involved. V usage is TRBV6-2 or TRBV6-3 and J usage is TRBJ2-2; D possibly corresponds to TRBD2 (5 bases). The CDR3 totals 16 residues. Germline CDR1 is MNHEY and CDR2 is SVGEGT. CDR3 residues: CASSYSSWSNTGEPFF. CDR3 in DNA: TGTGCCAGCAGTTACTCGTCTTGGAGTAACACCGGGGAGCCGTTTTTT.

This chain connects TRBV6-1 to TRBJ2-4; no definite D call. V was pared by 7 bases and J by 0 bases, with 10 bases between. Germline values: CDR1 MNHNS, CDR2 SASEGT. This CDR3 has 14 amino acids. The CDR3 DNA follows: TGTGCCAGCAACCTTGTACTAGCCAAAAACATTCAGTACTTC. Its protein is CASNLVLAKNIQYF.

In this sample, this clonotype turned up many times. The germline gene is not matched at one end of the junction; a read error may be the cause. CDR3 loop: CSARGNGGGQETQYF. The CDR3 region has the DNA TGCAGTGCAAGAGGGAACGGCGGAGGGCAAGAGACCCAGTACTTC. The chain links TRBV20-1 to TRBJ2-5; TRBD2 might be the D (6 bases). This CDR3 has 15 residues. From germline, CDR1 is DFQATT and CDR2 SNEGSKA (reference sequence).

This clonotype counts as medium-sized. The rearrangement joins TRBV7-3 to TRBJ2-2; no definite D call. V lost 1 base, J lost 7 bases, and 4 bases lay in between. The CDR3 loop spans 12 amino acids. Germline V gene sequence: CDR1 SGHTA, CDR2 FQGTGA. The CDR3: CASSLSDGELFF. The CDR3 DNA follows: TGTGCCAGCAGCTTAAGCGACGGGGAGCTGTTTTTT.

The table lists this clonotype with many counts. This chain connects TRBV25-1 to TRBJ2-3, with D possibly being TRBD1 (6 bases). The CDR3 is 12 residues long. Deletions cut 7 bases from V and 1 base from J, with 6 bases between. Germline V gives CDR1 MGHDK, CDR2 SYGVNS. CDR3 region: CASNRGTDTQYF. The CDR3 region has the DNA TGTGCCAGCAACAGGGGCACAGATACGCAGTATTTT.

By frequency in the sample, this clonotype is large. The rearrangement links TRBV7-9 to TRBJ2-1, with D unclear. The CDR3 spans 13 residues. Germline V gives CDR1 SEHNR, CDR2 FQNEAQ (reference sequence). V lost 5 bases to trimming and J lost 8 bases, with 13 bases between them. CDR3 region: CASSPPSPDEQFF. The CDR3 DNA follows: TGTGCCAGCAGCCCCCCTTCCCCCGATGAGCAGTTCTTC.

This rearrangement joins TRBV4-2 to TRBJ2-5; D unresolved. Trimming left V 0 bases short and J 7 bases short, with 6 bases between. CDR1 is LGHNA, CDR2 YNFKEQ, per germline. This CDR3 comprises 12 residues. Here the CDR3 DNA reads TGTGCCAGCAGCCAAGATTGGAGGACCCAGTACTTC. It codes for CASSQDWRTQYF.

By its share, this clonotype is medium-sized. The rearrangement uses TRBV12-3 or TRBV12-4 and TRBJ2-1, with 11 bases fitting TRBD2. V lost 5 bases to trimming and J lost 6 bases; unmatched junction nucleotides: 12. The CDR3 sequence is 17 residues long. CDR3 in amino acids: CASSPTTGLAAGNEQFF. Here the CDR3 DNA reads TGTGCCAGCAGTCCAACAACGGGACTAGCGGCAGGCAATGAGCAGTTCTTC.

By frequency in the sample, this clonotype is medium-sized. The chain couples TRBV4-1 to TRBJ1-6; no definite D call. This CDR3 has 15 amino acids. In germline, CDR1 is MGHRA, CDR2 YSYEKL. V was pared by 0 bases and J by 7 bases, with 10 bases between. CDR3 nucleotide sequence: TGCGCCAGCAGCCAAGAAGGGCAGAAAAATTCACCCCTCCACTTT. It is translated as CASSQEGQKNSPLHF.

This clonotype ranks as large (0.1 to 1%). The CDR3 loop reads CAWSFGAASYEQYF. The CDR3 DNA reads as TGTGCCTGGAGTTTCGGGGCGGCCAGCTACGAGCAGTACTTC. V is TRBV30 and J is TRBJ2-7; tentatively, D is TRBD1 or TRBD2 (5 bases each). The CDR3 covers 14 residues. V lost 2 bases, J lost 3 bases, and 14 bases lay in between. Germline V gene sequence: CDR1 GTSNPN, CDR2 SVGIG (reference sequence).

In its sample, this clonotype ranks as medium-sized. This chain connects TRBV7-2 to TRBJ2-6; a weak D match, TRBD1 (7 bases). The V gene's germline CDR1 is SGHTA and CDR2 FQGNSA. The germline V and J ends were trimmed by 3 bases and 0 bases, with 15 bases remaining between them. The CDR3 is 18 amino acids. The CDR3 protein is CASSFRGAGSSGANVLTF. CDR3 nucleotides: TGTGCCAGCAGCTTCAGGGGGGCCGGGAGCTCTGGGGCCAACGTCCTGACTTTC.

This clonotype is large by share. This chain links TRBV19 with TRBJ1-2; TRBD1 aligns across 7 bases. CDR3 length: 14 residues. J was trimmed by 4 bases and V by 3 bases; bases with no gene match: 5. Per germline, CDR1 LNHDA and CDR2 SQIVND (reference sequence). In DNA, the CDR3 is TGTGCCAGTAGTATCTCGACAGGGAGCTATGGCTACACCTTC. Its protein product is CASSISTGSYGYTF.

The gene calls are TRBV28 and TRBJ2-7; D may be TRBD2 (5 bases). Trimming stripped 7 bases from V and 0 bases from J, with 16 bases between. Germline V CDR1 and CDR2: MDHEN, SYDVKM. CDR3 length: 15 amino acids. CDR3: CASTPGGPPSYEQYF. Here the CDR3 DNA reads TGTGCCAGCACCCCGGGCGGGCCACCCTCCTACGAGCAGTACTTC.

This clonotype is large. V and J are TRBV6-5 and TRBJ2-5, with 8 bases fitting TRBD2. There are 15 residues in the CDR3. Germline CDR1 and CDR2: MNHEY and SVGAGI. Trimming took 0 bases from V and 4 from J; bases not matched to a gene: 4. In DNA form, the CDR3 reads TGTGCCAGCAGTTACTCCGGGACTAGAGCAGAGACCCAGTACTTC. Amino acids: CASSYSGTRAETQYF.

In its sample, this clonotype ranks as medium-sized. The chain recombines TRBV5-5 with TRBJ2-1, with a possible D match to TRBD2 (6 bases). V was clipped by 1 base and J by 3 bases, with 11 bases between them. This CDR3 is 15 amino acids long. Germline V gene sequence: CDR1 SGHKS, CDR2 YYEKEE (reference sequence). CDR3 amino acids: CASSLTGEFYNEQFF. In nucleotides, the CDR3 is TGTGCCAGCAGCTTGACGGGGGAGTTCTACAATGAGCAGTTCTTC.

There are many counts of this clonotype. The chain links TRBV6-4 to TRBJ1-1; D might be TRBD1 (5 bases). CDR3 size: 11 residues. V was pared by 5 bases and J by 5 bases, with 6 bases between. Germline CDR1 and CDR2: MRHNA and SNTAGT. CDR3 loop: CASSQGTEAFF. DNA for the CDR3: TGTGCCAGCAGTCAGGGAACTGAAGCTTTCTTT.

By frequency in the sample, this clonotype is medium-sized. A read error may produce the germline difference seen at one junction end. J is TRBJ2-5 and V is TRBV5-4; 9 positions agree with TRBD2. Germline V CDR1 and CDR2: SGHNT, YYREEE (reference sequence). The CDR3 is 12 residues long. The CDR3 sequence: CASSPLAGAVNF. The CDR3 nucleotides read TGTGCCAGCAGCCCGTTAGCGGGGGCCGTCAACTTC. Variable domain in full (rest from reference TRBV5-4 and TRBJ2-5): ETGVTQSPTHLIKTRGQQVTLRCSSQSGHNTVSWYQQALGQGPQFIFQYYREEENGRGNFPPRFSGLQFPNYSSELNVNALELDDSALYLCASSPLAGAVNFGPGTRLLVL.

This clonotype was seen repeatedly, ten times or more. This chain joins TRBV4-3 and TRBJ2-5, with 10 bases that match TRBD2. With V trimmed by 4 bases and J by 3 bases, 5 bases remained unmatched. The length of the CDR3 is 15 residues. Germline CDR1 and CDR2: LGHNA and YSLEER. DNA for the CDR3: TGCGCCAGCAGCCCGTTAGCGGGGGGCAAAGAGACCCAGTACTTC. It codes for CASSPLAGGKETQYF.